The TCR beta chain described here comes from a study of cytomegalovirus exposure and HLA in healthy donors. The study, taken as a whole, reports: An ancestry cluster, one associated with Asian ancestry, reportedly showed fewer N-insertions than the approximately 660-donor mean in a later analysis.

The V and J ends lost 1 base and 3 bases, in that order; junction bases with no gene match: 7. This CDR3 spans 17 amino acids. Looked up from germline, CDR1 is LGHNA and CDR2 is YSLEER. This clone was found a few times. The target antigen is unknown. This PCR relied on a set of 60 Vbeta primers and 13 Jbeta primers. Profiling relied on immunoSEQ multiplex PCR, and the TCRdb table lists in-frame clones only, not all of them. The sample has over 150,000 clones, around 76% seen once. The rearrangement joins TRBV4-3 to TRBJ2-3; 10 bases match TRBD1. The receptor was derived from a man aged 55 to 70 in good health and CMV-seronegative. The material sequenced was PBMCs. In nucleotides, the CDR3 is TGCGCCAGCAGCCAAGTTTCCCCGGGACAGGGGACAGATACGCAGTATTTT. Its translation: CASSQVSPGQGTDTQYF.